This T cell receptor beta chain was identified in a study of radiation and T cells in renal cell carcinoma. Across the whole study: Nephrectomy followed 15 Gy stereotactic body radiation by 4 weeks.

Time point denoted: baseline pretreatment blood. Described treatment: 15 Gy SBRT to primary tumor, nephrectomy 4 weeks later. The tumor was a clear cell renal cell carcinoma. With respect to this clone: Its antigen is not identified.

Profiled with immunoSEQ multiplex PCR; TCRdb holds only in-frame clones, not every one. This sample has 100,000 to 150,000 clones; roughly 80% occur once, and the top ten carry around 3%. Trimming took off 2 bases at V and 3 bases at J, with 6 bases between the two ends. From germline, CDR1 is SGHDT and CDR2 YYEEEE. The CDR3 extends over 12 amino acids. Study conclusions and caveats: Top tumor clonotypes rose in blood 2 weeks post-radiation, then contracted.

The input for sequencing was blood, taken from a patient whose treatment included radiotherapy and nephrectomy. The V and J genes are TRBV5-6 and TRBJ2-7; D call uncertain. This TCR derives from a woman between 55 and 75 years old with renal cell carcinoma. CDR3 coding DNA: TGTGCCAGCAGCTTCCCCGGCTACGAGCAGTACTTC. Translated: CASSFPGYEQYF.